A selection of T cell receptor beta chains follows, all from one sample in a study of blood T cell repertoires in COVID-19. Sequenced by immunoSEQ multiplex PCR; TCRdb stores in-frame clones only, minus some. The sample has 150,000 or so clones; approximately 82% are singletons. Sequencing was done on a sample of peripheral blood. Source of these receptors: a human donor with acute or convalescent COVID-19. The donor label of this sample is uncertain. Both conserved end residues are part of each CDR3. A D gene is named only where the DNA matches it firmly. Size values are once, few and many counts, or a class for expanded clones, and some rows have none.

V gene	J gene	D gene	clone size	CDR3 DNA	CDR3 protein
TRBV3-1/TRBV3-2	TRBJ1-2	TRBD1	-	TGTGCCAGCAGCCAATGGACAGGGATTAACTATGGCTACACCTTC	CASSQWTGINYGYTF
TRBV5-6	TRBJ2-4	TRBD1	few	TGTGCCAGCAGCCCGAGGGGGACAGTTCTCAAAAACATTCAGTACTTC	CASSPRGTVLKNIQYF
TRBV6-2/TRBV6-3	TRBJ1-1	-	-	TGTGCCAGCAGTTATTGGCAGGGTACTGAAGCTTTCTTT	CASSYWQGTEAFF
TRBV3-1/TRBV3-2	TRBJ2-1	TRBD2	once	TGTGCCAGCAGCCGCGGGGGGGAGAGCAATGAGCAGTTCTTC	CASSRGGESNEQFF
TRBV6-5	TRBJ1-1	-	-	TGTGCCAGCAGCCAAGGACAGTCCCCGAACACTGAAGCTTTCTTT	CASSQGQSPNTEAFF
TRBV5-1	TRBJ2-6	-	-	TGCGCCAGCAGGTCCGGCTCTGGGGCCAACGTCCTGACTTTC	CASRSGSGANVLTF
TRBV3-1/TRBV3-2	TRBJ1-4	TRBD1	-	TGTGCCAGCAGCCCCCAGGGGGCCTCTGGTGAAAAACTGTTTTTT	CASSPQGASGEKLFF
TRBV3-1/TRBV3-2	TRBJ2-3	TRBD2	-	TGTGCCAGCAGCCTCCGACTAGCGCAGCCAGATACGCAGTATTTT	CASSLRLAQPDTQYF
TRBV14	TRBJ1-2	-	-	TGTGCCAGCAGCCAAGATGCTCCTAAGGGAGGGGGCTACACCTTC	CASSQDAPKGGGYTF
TRBV19	TRBJ1-2	-	-	TGTGCCAGTAGTATAGCCGACACCTTAAATAAGGGCTACACCTTC	CASSIADTLNKGYTF
TRBV7-2	TRBJ2-5	-	-	TGTGCCAGCAGGGAGGGACTGATACAAGAGACCCAGTACTTC	CASREGLIQETQYF
TRBV9	TRBJ2-3	TRBD1	once	TGTGCCAGCAGCTTGGGACAGGGCACAGATACGCAGTATTTT	CASSLGQGTDTQYF
TRBV19	TRBJ2-2	-	few	TGTGCCAGTAGTCAGCAGGGTCATGGAACCGGGGAGCTGTTTTTT	CASSQQGHGTGELFF
TRBV11-2	TRBJ1-1	-	-	TGTGCCAGCAGCCCAGACAGCCTTACGAACACTGAAGCTTTCTTT	CASSPDSLTNTEAFF
TRBV12-3/TRBV12-4	TRBJ1-2	TRBD1	-	TGTGCCAGCAGCCGGACAGGGATCTATGGCTACACCTTC	CASSRTGIYGYTF
TRBV3-1/TRBV3-2	TRBJ1-1	-	-	TGTGCCAGCAGCCAAGAAACAAATGAAGCTTTCTTT	CASSQETNEAFF
TRBV15	TRBJ1-1	TRBD1	once	TGTGCCACGTCACTCCAGGGGGCGCAGACTGAAGCTTTCTTT	CATSLQGAQTEAFF
TRBV5-1	TRBJ1-3	TRBD1	few	TGCGCCAGCAGATGGGACAGTTCTTTCTCTGGAAACACCATATATTTT	CASRWDSSFSGNTIYF
TRBV7-2	TRBJ2-1	-	-	TGTGCCAGCAGCTTGGACGGGGATAGCTCCTACAATGAGCAGTTCTTC	CASSLDGDSSYNEQFF
TRBV6-5	TRBJ1-3	TRBD1	-	TGTGCCAGCACCCTCGGACAGGGCGCTGGAAACACCATATATTTT	CASTLGQGAGNTIYF
TRBV5-1	TRBJ2-4	TRBD1	-	TGCGCCAGCAGCCTCGGACAGGGGATAGGGGCCAAAAACATTCAGTACTTC	CASSLGQGIGAKNIQYF
TRBV12-3/TRBV12-4	TRBJ1-2	-	few	TGTGCCAGCAGTCCTACAGCCGCAAGGGGCTACACCTTC	CASSPTAARGYTF
TRBV15	TRBJ1-5	-	-	TGTGCCACCAGCAGAGATTGGGGAGTGCAGCCCCAGCATTTT	CATSRDWGVQPQHF
TRBV6-2/TRBV6-3	TRBJ1-6	TRBD1	-	TGTGCCAGCAGTCAAACACGACAGGGGGTTTGGAATTCACCCCTCCACTTT	CASSQTRQGVWNSPLHF
TRBV4-1	TRBJ2-7	-	-	TGCGCCAGCAGCCAAGTGGGGGCAGCCTACGAGCAGTACTTC	CASSQVGAAYEQYF
TRBV5-6	TRBJ2-4	TRBD2	-	TGTGCCAGCAGCTTGGTTGCTAGCGGGGCCAAAAACATTCAGTACTTC	CASSLVASGAKNIQYF
TRBV11-2	TRBJ1-5	-	-	TGTGCCAGCAGCTTAGCAGGGTCGCCCCAGCATTTT	CASSLAGSPQHF
TRBV10-3	TRBJ2-1	TRBD2	-	TGTGCCAGCCTAGCGGGGACCATTCATGAGCAGTTCTTC	CASLAGTIHEQFF